A selection of T cell receptor beta chains follows, all from one sample in a study of blood T cells in healthy people across ages. TCRdb re-derived calls from the 5' RACE reads in MiXCR, one entry per CDR3 protein. This table has about 640,000 distinct CDR3 sequences, about 28% appearing once. The source material was blood. The receptors stem from a woman aged 80 or older in good health. Both conserved end residues are part of each CDR3. Fields, in order: V gene, clone size, J gene, D gene, CDR3 protein, CDR3 DNA. The D gene is left open where the match is weak. Size tells how often a clone was seen (once, few, many) or the class of an expanded clone, and some rows leave it out.

TRBV27	many	TRBJ2-5	TRBD2	CASRSGVGETQYF	TGTGCCAGCAGAAGCGGGGTGGGGGAGACCCAGTACTTC
TRBV12-3/TRBV12-4	many	TRBJ2-5	.	CASSLTVNEQYF	TGTGCCAGCAGTTTAACCGTCAATGAGCAGTACTTC
TRBV5-1	many	TRBJ2-3	.	CASSWAGTLRTDTQYF	TGCGCCAGCAGCTGGGCCGGGACACTGCGCACAGATACGCAGTATTTT
TRBV4-2	many	TRBJ2-1	TRBD2	CASSQAAGGLGNEQFF	TGTGCCAGCAGCCAAGCAGCGGGGGGGCTTGGGAATGAGCAGTTCTTC
TRBV20-1	few	TRBJ1-4	TRBD1	CSAETGVTNEKLFF	TGCAGTGCGGAGACAGGGGTAACTAATGAAAAACTGTTTTTT
TRBV20-1	few	TRBJ1-6	.	CSAPLYRVNDNSPLHF	TGCAGTGCCCCCCTCTACAGGGTAAATGATAATTCACCCCTCCACTTT
TRBV5-6	once	TRBJ1-5	.	CASSLGGCGQPQHF	TGCGCCAGCAGCTTGGGGGGGTGCGGTCAGCCCCAGCATTTT
TRBV28	many	TRBJ2-7	TRBD2	CASSSIAGTLSYEQYF	TGTGCCAGCAGTTCCATAGCGGGGACCCTCTCCTACGAGCAGTACTTC
TRBV20-1	.	TRBJ2-1	TRBD1	CSAWGQIQETQFF	TGCAGTGCTTGGGGACAGATACAAGAGACCCAGTTCTTC
TRBV7-9	few	TRBJ1-6	.	CASSRIAPGSNSPLHF	TGTGCCAGCAGCCGGATCGCTCCGGGTTCTAATTCACCCCTCCACTTT
TRBV28	many	TRBJ2-7	.	CASSLLRQGLSEQYF	TGTGCCAGCAGTTTATTGAGGCAGGGATTGAGCGAGCAGTACTTC
TRBV11-2	.	TRBJ2-3	TRBD2	CASSGRGFFSTDTQYF	TGTGCCAGCAGCGGGAGGGGATTTTTTAGCACAGATACGCAGTATTTT
TRBV9	many	TRBJ1-2	TRBD1	CASRTGDGNYGYTF	TGTGCCAGCAGAACAGGGGATGGGAACTATGGCTACACCTTC
TRBV7-2	once	TRBJ2-1	TRBD2	CASSLEGSGSGGFF	TGTGCCAGCAGCTTAGAGGGTAGCGGGAGCGGAGGGTTCTTC
TRBV29-1	few	TRBJ1-1	.	CSVEVKVGTEAFF	TGCAGCGTTGAAGTTAAGGTTGGGACTGAAGCTTTCTTT
TRBV5-5	many	TRBJ2-3	TRBD2	CASSLGLTSGGTDTQYF	TGTGCCAGCAGCTTGGGACTCACTAGCGGGGGGACAGATACGCAGTATTTT
TRBV5-1	many	TRBJ1-2	.	CASTTASGIGYGYTF	TGCGCCAGCACAACCGCCAGTGGGATTGGCTATGGCTACACCTTC
TRBV9	few	TRBJ2-2	TRBD1	CASSVAGGGITGELFF	TGTGCCAGCAGCGTAGCAGGGGGCGGGATCACCGGGGAGCTGTTTTTT
TRBV3-1	many	TRBJ2-3	.	CASSRVAASTDTQYF	TGTGCCAGCAGCCGGGTAGCGGCGAGCACAGATACGCAGTATTTT
TRBV7-2	.	TRBJ2-7	TRBD2	CASSTGTSPNNEQYF	TGTGCCAGCAGCACCGGGACTAGCCCAAACAATGAGCAGTACTTC
TRBV7-3	.	TRBJ2-3	.	CASRSRSGVTDTQYF	TGTGCCAGCAGGTCTAGGTCAGGGGTCACAGATACGCAGTATTTT
TRBV7-2	.	TRBJ2-5	.	CASSRIARETQYF	TGTGCCAGCAGCCGGATAGCGCGGGAGACCCAGTACTTC
TRBV18	many	TRBJ2-6	.	CASSLTSGTGANVLTF	TGTGCCAGCTCACTTACTTCAGGGACCGGGGCCAACGTCCTGACTTTC
TRBV5-4	few	TRBJ2-1	TRBD1	CASSYGQAIYNEQFF	TGTGCCAGCAGTTATGGACAGGCGATCTACAATGAGCAGTTCTTC
TRBV20-1	.	TRBJ1-1	TRBD1	CSATRDRGPVNTEAFF	TGCAGTGCTACCCGGGACAGGGGGCCAGTGAACACTGAAGCTTTCTTT
TRBV7-9	many	TRBJ2-7	TRBD1	CASSPHATGSAGREQYF	TGTGCCAGCAGCCCACACGCGACAGGGTCAGCAGGACGCGAGCAGTACTTC
TRBV7-3	.	TRBJ2-2	TRBD2	CASRLTSGGPTGDLFF	TGTGCCAGCAGATTGACTAGCGGGGGGCCCACCGGGGATCTGTTTTTT
TRBV7-9	.	TRBJ1-1	.	CASSFRGVGITEAFF	TGTGCCAGCAGCTTCCGGGGCGTTGGAATCACTGAAGCTTTCTTT
TRBV7-8	.	TRBJ1-2	.	CAGSPREGDYGYTF	TGTGCCGGCAGCCCTAGGGAGGGGGACTATGGCTACACCTTC
TRBV6-1	many	TRBJ2-7	.	CVSSETADEQYF	TGTGTCAGCAGTGAGACAGCTGACGAGCAGTACTTC
TRBV28	many	TRBJ1-4	.	CAIRGGGEKLFF	TGTGCCATACGCGGAGGCGGGGAAAAACTGTTTTTT
TRBV5-1	few	TRBJ2-1	.	CASSLGGGGNNEQFF	TGCGCCAGCAGCTTGGGGGGCGGGGGCAACAATGAGCAGTTCTTC
TRBV29-1	.	TRBJ1-2	.	CSSQEGTANYGYTF	TGCAGCTCCCAAGAGGGTACGGCTAACTATGGCTACACCTTC
TRBV29-1	.	TRBJ1-1	TRBD1	CSYRQGGTGAFF	TGCAGCTACCGACAGGGAGGCACTGGAGCTTTCTTT
TRBV28	many	TRBJ2-1	TRBD2	CASSHGLAASEQFF	TGTGCCAGCAGCCACGGACTAGCAGCATCTGAGCAGTTCTTC
TRBV3-1	few	TRBJ2-3	TRBD2	CASSQDLAGANTDTQYF	TGTGCCAGCAGCCAAGACCTAGCGGGGGCTAACACAGATACGCAGTATTTT
TRBV6-2/TRBV6-3	once	TRBJ2-5	.	CASSYPYVGGAGYRETQYF	TGTGCCAGCAGTTACCCGTACGTGGGGGGCGCGGGGTATCGGGAGACCCAGTACTTC
TRBV4-2	.	TRBJ1-2	.	CASSQGRGDNYGYTF	TGTGCCAGCAGCCAGGGAAGGGGGGATAACTATGGCTACACCTTC
TRBV20-1	.	TRBJ1-5	.	CSARESLSSTKNQPQHF	TGCAGTGCTAGAGAGAGCCTATCCTCGACTAAAAATCAGCCCCAGCATTTT
TRBV7-2	many	TRBJ2-1	TRBD1	CASSLAQLTGSEQFF	TGTGCCAGCAGCTTAGCTCAGCTGACAGGGAGTGAGCAGTTCTTC
TRBV6-6	many	TRBJ2-7	TRBD1	CASIQHRTGRNPVEQYF	TGTGCCAGCATCCAGCACCGGACAGGCCGAAACCCGGTCGAGCAGTACTTC
TRBV20-1	once	TRBJ2-1	TRBD1	CSANRDSEAYNEQFF	TGCAGTGCTAACCGGGACAGCGAAGCCTACAATGAGCAGTTCTTC
TRBV2	.	TRBJ2-2	.	CASSAREGFVGELFF	TGTGCCAGCAGTGCCCGCGAGGGGTTCGTCGGGGAGCTGTTTTTT
TRBV4-3	.	TRBJ1-2	.	CVSSQETGRVHQRGANYGYTF	TGCGTCAGCAGCCAAGAAACGGGCCGGGTCCACCAGCGGGGAGCTAACTATGGCTACACCTTC
TRBV5-1	.	TRBJ1-4	TRBD1	CASSFGQDEKLFF	TGCGCCAGCAGCTTCGGACAGGATGAAAAACTGTTTTTT
TRBV27	many	TRBJ2-1	TRBD2	CATRGEIYNEQFF	TGTGCCACCCGGGGGGAGATCTACAATGAGCAGTTCTTC